Described below is a single T cell receptor (beta chain) sequence and its context. This clonotype was seen a few times. Its specific antigen is unknown. Base qualities are not recorded, but no much larger clone differs from it by a single base. Counted from cysteine to phenylalanine, this CDR3 has 15 amino acids. The DNA shown is the 45-base CDR3, in frame from base 1. The germline V gene (reference sequence) supplies CDR1 MNHEY and CDR2 SMNVEV. V is cut by 2 bases and J by 0 bases, and the space between the germline ends is 11 bases. Sequencing used an Illumina HiSeq 2500. TCR beta libraries were prepared by quantitative 5'-RACE with molecular barcodes. The paper's processing steps were these. Disease-linked TCR variants were identified with a new computational method built on a probabilistic model of VDJ rearrangement. TCRdb itself trimmed the public reads at Q25 with fastp, ran MiXCR and retained productive beta chains. Merged by CDR3 protein, the rows form single entries marked with the most common genes and DNA. These V and J calls originate from TCRdb's pipeline instead of the authors' own analysis. The sample table holds about 200,000 distinct CDR3 sequences, of which more than 10% were seen once. More than 15% of the sample is taken by the ten largest.

This specimen comes from a study of CD8 T cells in ankylosing spondylitis (dated by TCRdb to about 2017). Background for the entire study: T cell receptor beta repertoires were profiled in healthy donors and ankylosing spondylitis patients so that disease-linked TCR variants could be found. In total, the full study cohort was made up of some 110 healthy donors and approximately 24 ankylosing spondylitis patients. Peripheral blood was sampled, and synovial fluid was also collected from ankylosing spondylitis patients.

Overall study outcomes, separate from this receptor: The disease-linked clones were reported to be significantly enriched in matched synovial fluid samples from ankylosing spondylitis patients. Some of the motif variants had been reported before in the synovial fluid and blood of reactive arthritis patients, a finding that suggests common disease-initiation mechanisms. Blood from ankylosing spondylitis patients appeared to be characterized by a TCR beta motif composed of eight highly homologous amino acid variants. The disease-linked clones had a CD8+ phenotype and were found at relatively low frequencies in peripheral blood.

The sample consisted of blood, either unsorted or a sorted T cell fraction (not recorded which). The receptor was isolated from a male donor with ankylosing spondylitis or in good health (not recorded which). In this chain, TRBV27 is recombined with TRBJ2-7; TRBD2 could be the D gene, as 5 bases match. This receptor carries the CDR3 CASSLRGNPSYEQYF. The DNA is as follows: TGTGCCAGCAGTTTAAGAGGGAACCCCTCCTACGAGCAGTACTTC.